The table lists the clone carrying this T cell receptor beta chain with many counts. Its specificity is unknown. Amplified regions were TCR beta CDR3 sequences from RNA transcripts. The HTBI primer set was used in a first-round RT-PCR of the TCR CDR3. Using its own MiXCR run on the multiplex PCR reads, TCRdb lists one record per CDR3 protein. The data show approximately 400,000 distinct CDR3 sequences, roughly 19% seen once. The data belong to a study of T cells in Graves' hyperthyroidism and ophthalmopathy. At the level of the study: Initial diagnosis, before any treatment, was when peripheral blood was collected.

The study enrolled patients aged 18 to 65 with newly diagnosed hyperthyroidism of under 2 months' duration. CDR3 length: 16 amino acids. Germline values: CDR1 SGHTA, CDR2 FQGTGA. The J segment lost 2 bases and the V segment lost 0 bases, leaving 6 bases of the junction unmatched. Study-level points and caveats: A model using 13 V-J features told ophthalmopathy apart from stable hyperthyroidism. Most thyroid clonotypes expanded above 0.001 appeared in blood too.

This sequence originates from a woman aged 18-29 years with Graves' hyperthyroidism. The chain employs TRBV7-3 and TRBJ1-2; 7 nucleotides align to TRBD1. The sequencing sample was made of blood. In nucleotides, the CDR3 is TGTGCCAGCAGCTTAACTCATCGGGGACAGAACTATGGCTACACCTTC. The encoded protein is CASSLTHRGQNYGYTF.